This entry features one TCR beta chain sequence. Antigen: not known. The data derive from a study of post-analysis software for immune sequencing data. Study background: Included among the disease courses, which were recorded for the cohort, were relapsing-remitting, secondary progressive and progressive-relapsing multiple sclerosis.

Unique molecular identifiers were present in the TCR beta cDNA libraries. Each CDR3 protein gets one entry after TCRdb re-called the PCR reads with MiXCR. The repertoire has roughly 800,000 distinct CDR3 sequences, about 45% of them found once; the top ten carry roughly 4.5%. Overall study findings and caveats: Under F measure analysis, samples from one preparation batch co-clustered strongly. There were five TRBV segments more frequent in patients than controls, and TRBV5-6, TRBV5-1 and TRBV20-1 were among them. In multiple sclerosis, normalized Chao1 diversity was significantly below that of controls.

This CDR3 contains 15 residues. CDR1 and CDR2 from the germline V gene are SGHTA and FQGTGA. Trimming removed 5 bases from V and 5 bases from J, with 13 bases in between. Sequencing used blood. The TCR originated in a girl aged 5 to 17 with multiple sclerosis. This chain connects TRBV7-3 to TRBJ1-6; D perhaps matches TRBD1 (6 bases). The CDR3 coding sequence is TGTGCCAGCAGCCTCACAGGGAACGATAATTCACCCCTCCACTTT. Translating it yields CASSLTGNDNSPLHF.